This entry lists 12 T cell receptor beta chains sequenced from one sample in a study of shared clonotypes between healthy human individuals. Naive CD8 cells, CD45RO-negative and positively selected for CCR7, excluded terminally differentiated effector memory CD45RA+ cells. Data came from immunoSEQ multiplex PCR; TCRdb stores just in-frame clones and leaves some out. The data show 1.5 million to 2.5 million clones, approximately 95% seen once. The sample taken for sequencing was naive CD8+ T cells sorted from blood. These TCRs come from a man aged 18 to 29 in good health.

V is TRBV5-6 and J is TRBJ2-5, with D unresolved. Germline V gene sequence: CDR1 SGHDT, CDR2 YYEEEE. V lost 0 bases and J lost 1, with 7 bases in between. The CDR3 sequence is 14 residues long. This CDR3 is CASSLGGRQETQYF. Written as DNA, the CDR3 is TGTGCCAGCAGCTTGGGAGGCCGCCAAGAGACCCAGTACTTC. Together with reference TRBV5-6 and TRBJ2-5, the CDR3 gives the full variable domain: DAGVTQSPTHLIKTRGQQVTLRCSPKSGHDTVSWYQQALGQGPQFIFQYYEEEERQRGNFPDRFSGHQFPNYSSELNVNALLLGDSALYLCASSLGGRQETQYFGPGTRLLVL.

This clone was observed once. This chain joins TRBV19 and TRBJ1-1, with 7 bases aligning to TRBD1. J gave up 1 base and V 7 bases, and 9 bases lay outside the gene matches. Germline CDR1 is LNHDA and CDR2 is SQIVND (reference sequence). The CDR3 totals 15 residues. CDR3 in amino acids: CASMKRGRTNTEAFF. DNA of the CDR3: TGTGCCAGTATGAAGAGGGGGCGAACGAACACTGAAGCTTTCTTT.

This clone occurred once. The CDR3 DNA follows: TGTGCCAGCAGCTCCCGAGGACTAGCGGACATTGCGCAGTATTTT. Its translation: CASSSRGLADIAQYF. V usage is TRBV6-6 and J usage is TRBJ2-3; 10 nucleotides agree with TRBD2. Germline V gene data show CDR1 as MNHNY and CDR2 as SVGAGI (reference sequence). J gave up 10 bases and V 6 bases, and 13 bases lay outside the gene matches. The length of the CDR3 is 15 residues.

This clone was observed a few times. V usage is TRBV11-2 and J usage is TRBJ1-3, with D possibly matching TRBD1 (6 bases). CDR3 length: 14 amino acids. V shed 5 bases and J shed 6 bases, with 14 bases lying between them. Germline-derived CDR1 and CDR2 are SGHAT and FQNNGV. CDR3 coding DNA: TGTGCCAGCAGCCGCGGGGGGCTTGAAAACACCATATATTTT. Encoded protein: CASSRGGLENTIYF.

This clone turned up a few times. The chain carries TRBV29-1 and TRBJ1-3; no clear D gene. The germline gives CDR1 SQVTM, CDR2 ANQGSEA. V gave up 5 bases and J gave up 0 bases, with 14 bases separating them. This CDR3 has 15 amino acids. The CDR3 region is CSVFHDGYSGNTIYF. The CDR3 nucleotides read TGCAGCGTTTTTCATGACGGATACTCTGGAAACACCATATATTTT.

The chain is built from TRBV10-3 and TRBJ2-2, with D maybe TRBD2 (5 bases). The germline V gene encodes CDR1 ENHRY and CDR2 SYGVKD. V was cut by 5 bases and J by 2 bases, with 15 bases left in between. The CDR3 loop spans 16 amino acids. The CDR3 reads CAISRGGLINTGELFF. CDR3 bases: TGTGCCATCAGTAGAGGTGGACTCATAAACACCGGGGAGCTGTTTTTT.

The chain combines TRBV9 with TRBJ2-7, with D perhaps matching TRBD2 (5 bases). V dropped 4 bases and J dropped 3 bases, with 14 bases sitting between them. Germline values: CDR1 SGDLS, CDR2 YYNGEE. CDR3 length: 14 amino acids. CDR3 bases: TGTGCCAGCAGCCCCGGAGGAGATTTCTACGAGCAGTACTTC. Its translation: CASSPGGDFYEQYF.

The rearrangement uses TRBV28 and TRBJ2-7; perhaps TRBD1 as D (7 bases). Germline CDR1 is MDHEN and CDR2 is SYDVKM. V was shortened by 5 bases and J by 6 bases, with 20 bases between the two germline ends. The length of the CDR3 is 15 residues. CDR3 DNA: TGTGCCAGCAGTACAGTTGCAGGGGGGCTGGCCGAGCAGTACTTC. Its protein is CASSTVAGGLAEQYF.

The genes are TRBV27 and TRBJ2-1, with 13 bases fitting TRBD2. This CDR3 is built from 16 residues. The germline V gene has CDR1 MNHEY and CDR2 SMNVEV (reference sequence). The trim removed 7 bases at V and 2 bases at J, leaving 5 bases unmatched. The CDR3 DNA sequence: TGTGCCAGCATTACTAGCGGGGGGGGCGCCTACAATGAGCAGTTCTTC. Amino acids: CASITSGGGAYNEQFF.

As regards this clone: This same CDR3 is encoded by further DNA sequences in the sample. The genes are TRBV30 and TRBJ2-3; possible D gene TRBD2, 5 bases. The CDR3 contains 15 residues. Trimming took off 0 bases at V and 0 bases at J, with 10 bases between the two ends. Germline CDR1 and CDR2: GTSNPN and SVGIG (reference sequence). The CDR3 spells CAWSVGGGSTDTQYF. The DNA of the CDR3 is TGTGCCTGGAGTGTAGGTGGCGGGAGCACAGATACGCAGTATTTT.

The chain combines TRBV29-1 with TRBJ1-2; D is unresolved. The ends were cut back, 4 bases at V and 6 bases at J, with 15 bases in the middle. This CDR3 has 13 amino acids. CDR1 SQVTM and CDR2 ANQGSEA come from the germline V gene. The CDR3 DNA reads TGCAGCGTTGTCCCCGTGGGAATGAATGGCTACACCTTC. Translating it yields CSVVPVGMNGYTF.

The chain links TRBV6-5 to TRBJ2-5; TRBD2 is a possible D gene (5 bases). Between the trimmed V and J ends, which lost 2 bases and 5 bases, there was a span of 15 bases. This CDR3 has 15 residues. Germline-derived CDR1 and CDR2 are MNHEY and SVGAGI. CDR3 residues: CASSYGGSVGETQYF. Here the CDR3 DNA reads TGTGCCAGCAGTTACGGCGGGTCGGTCGGGGAGACCCAGTACTTC.